This TCR beta chain was sequenced in a study of blood T cells in healthy people across ages. Whole-study results and caveats: Across samples, TCR beta diversity tracked strongly with naive T cell percentage.

PCR was performed a second time for about 7 to 11 cycles using a sample-barcoded 5' primer and a J-beta primer mix. In TCRdb, the 5' RACE reads were re-called with MiXCR into one record per CDR3 protein. Of approximately 820,000 distinct CDR3 sequences in the sample, around 42% were seen once. A word on this clonotype: What it binds is not known.

Germline CDR1 and CDR2: SGDLS and YYNGEE. CDR3 length equals 12 residues. V was trimmed by 2 bases and J by 2 bases, leaving 5 bases between them. The receptor was isolated from a man aged 55 to 70 in good health. V gene TRBV9 combines with J gene TRBJ2-7; D is ambiguous. Sequencing was performed on blood. CDR3 in amino acids: CASSVVTYEQYF. In DNA, the CDR3 is TGTGCCAGCAGCGTTGTAACCTACGAGCAGTACTTC. Supplemented by reference TRBV9 and TRBJ2-7, the full variable domain reads DSGVTQTPKHLITATGQRVTLRCSPRSGDLSVYWYQQSLDQGLQFLIQYYNGEERAKGNILERFSAQQFPDLHSELNLSSLELGDSALYFCASSVVTYEQYFGPGTRLTVT.